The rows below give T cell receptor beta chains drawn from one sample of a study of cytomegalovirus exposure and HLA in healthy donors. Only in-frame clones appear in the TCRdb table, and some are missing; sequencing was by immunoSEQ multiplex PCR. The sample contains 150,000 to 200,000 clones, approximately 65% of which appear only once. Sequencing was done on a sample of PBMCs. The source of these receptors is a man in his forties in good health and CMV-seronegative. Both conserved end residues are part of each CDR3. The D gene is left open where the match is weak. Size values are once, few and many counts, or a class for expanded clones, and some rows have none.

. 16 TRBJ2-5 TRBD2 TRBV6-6 TGTGCCAGCAGCCCAACCGACGGGAGGGGGGGAAAGACCCAGTACTTC CASSPTDGRGGKTQYF
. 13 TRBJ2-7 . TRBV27 TGTGCCAGCAGTTTACGAGGACTTAACGAGCAGTACTTC CASSLRGLNEQYF
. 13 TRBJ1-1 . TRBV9 TGTGCCAGCAGCGCACAGAGGAACACTGAAGCTTTCTTT CASSAQRNTEAFF
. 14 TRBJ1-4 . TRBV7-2 TGTGCCAGCAGAAAACAGGCAACTAATGAAAAACTGTTTTTT CASRKQATNEKLFF
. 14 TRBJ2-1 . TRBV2 TGTGCCAGCAGGGCGACAGGCTCACGGATTGAGCAGTTCTTC CASRATGSRIEQFF
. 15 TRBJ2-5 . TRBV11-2 TGTGCCAGCAGCTCCCCCCAGGACAGCCAAGAGACCCAGTACTTC CASSSPQDSQETQYF
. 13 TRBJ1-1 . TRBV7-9 TGTTCCAGCAGCTTTCAGGGGAACACTGAAGCTTTCTTT CSSSFQGNTEAFF
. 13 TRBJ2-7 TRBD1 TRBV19 TGTGCCAGTAGTACAGGGACAGGGGTTGAGCAGTACTTC CASSTGTGVEQYF
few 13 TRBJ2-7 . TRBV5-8 TGTGCCAGCAGCTTGGTAAGGGGGGGCGAGCAGTACTTC CASSLVRGGEQYF
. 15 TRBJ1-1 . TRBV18 TGTGCCAGCTCACCGAGGAAAGTATCGAACACTGAAGCTTTCTTT CASSPRKVSNTEAFF
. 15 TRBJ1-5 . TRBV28 TGTGCCAGCACCCGAAAGGGGGGGATCAATCAGCCCCAGCATTTT CASTRKGGINQPQHF